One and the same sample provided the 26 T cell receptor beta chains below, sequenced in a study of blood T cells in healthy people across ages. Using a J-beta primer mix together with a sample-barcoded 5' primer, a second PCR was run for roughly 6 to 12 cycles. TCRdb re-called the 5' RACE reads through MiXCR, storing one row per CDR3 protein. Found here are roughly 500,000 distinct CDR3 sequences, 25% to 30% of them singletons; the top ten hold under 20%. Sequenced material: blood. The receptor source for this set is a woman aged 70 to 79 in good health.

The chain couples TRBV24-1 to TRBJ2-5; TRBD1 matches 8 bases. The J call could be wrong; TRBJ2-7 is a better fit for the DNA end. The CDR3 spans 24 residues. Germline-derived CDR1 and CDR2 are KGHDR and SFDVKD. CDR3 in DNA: TGTGCCACCAGTGATTTGCACAGTGCTTCTTGGCCACCTGCTCTCCTTAGAACAGGGGGCGAGCAGTACTTC. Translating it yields CATSDLHSASWPPALLRTGGEQYF.

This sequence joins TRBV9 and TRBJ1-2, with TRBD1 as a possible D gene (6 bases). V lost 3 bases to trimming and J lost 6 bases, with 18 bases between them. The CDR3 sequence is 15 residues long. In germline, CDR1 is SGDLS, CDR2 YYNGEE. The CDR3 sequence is CASSAQPGARDGYTF. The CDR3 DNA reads TGTGCCAGCAGCGCCCAACCGGGGGCGCGGGATGGCTACACCTTC. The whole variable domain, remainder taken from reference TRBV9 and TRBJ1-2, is DSGVTQTPKHLITATGQRVTLRCSPRSGDLSVYWYQQSLDQGLQFLIQYYNGEERAKGNILERFSAQQFPDLHSELNLSSLELGDSALYFCASSAQPGARDGYTFGSGTRLTVV.

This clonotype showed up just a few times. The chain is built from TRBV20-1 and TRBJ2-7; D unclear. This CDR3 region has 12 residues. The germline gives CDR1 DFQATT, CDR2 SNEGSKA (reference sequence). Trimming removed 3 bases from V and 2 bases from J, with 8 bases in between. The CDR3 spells CSASPDTYEQYF. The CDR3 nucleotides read TGCAGTGCTAGTCCGGATACCTACGAGCAGTACTTC.

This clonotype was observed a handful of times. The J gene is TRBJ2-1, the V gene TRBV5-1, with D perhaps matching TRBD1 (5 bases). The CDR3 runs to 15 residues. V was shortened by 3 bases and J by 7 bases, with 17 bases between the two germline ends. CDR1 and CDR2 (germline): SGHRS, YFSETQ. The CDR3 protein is CASSSTPQAGNEQFF. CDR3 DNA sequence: TGCGCCAGCAGCTCGACACCCCAGGCAGGGAATGAGCAGTTCTTC.

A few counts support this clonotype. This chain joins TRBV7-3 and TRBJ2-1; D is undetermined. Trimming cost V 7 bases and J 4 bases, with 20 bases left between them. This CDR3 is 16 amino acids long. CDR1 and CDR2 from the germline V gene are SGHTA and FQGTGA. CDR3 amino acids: CASTSNPGQGYNEQFF. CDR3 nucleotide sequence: TGTGCCAGCACCTCTAACCCTGGGCAAGGATACAATGAGCAGTTCTTC. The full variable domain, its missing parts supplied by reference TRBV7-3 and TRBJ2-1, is GAGVSQTPSNKVTEKGKYVELRCDPISGHTALYWYRQSLGQGPEFLIYFQGTGAADDSGLPNDRFFAVRPEGSVSTLKIQRTERGDSAVYLCASTSNPGQGYNEQFFGPGTRLTVL.

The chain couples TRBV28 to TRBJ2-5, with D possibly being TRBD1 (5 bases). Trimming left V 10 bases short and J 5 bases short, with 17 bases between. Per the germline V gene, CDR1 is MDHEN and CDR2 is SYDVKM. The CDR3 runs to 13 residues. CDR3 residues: CATLSRDSETQYF. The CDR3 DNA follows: TGTGCCACCCTAAGCAGGGATTCGGAGACCCAGTACTTC.

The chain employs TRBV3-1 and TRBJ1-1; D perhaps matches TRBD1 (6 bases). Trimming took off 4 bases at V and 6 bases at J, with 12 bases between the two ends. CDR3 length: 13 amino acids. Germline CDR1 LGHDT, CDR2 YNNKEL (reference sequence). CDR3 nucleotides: TGTGCCAGCAGCCGAACAGGGTGCCCTGAAGCTTTCTTT. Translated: CASSRTGCPEAFF.

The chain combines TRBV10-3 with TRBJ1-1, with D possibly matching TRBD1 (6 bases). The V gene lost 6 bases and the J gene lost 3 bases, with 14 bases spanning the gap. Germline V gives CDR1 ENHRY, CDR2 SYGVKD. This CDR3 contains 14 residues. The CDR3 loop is CAISLARTDTEAFF. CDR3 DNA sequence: TGTGCCATCAGCTTAGCCCGGACAGACACTGAAGCTTTCTTT.

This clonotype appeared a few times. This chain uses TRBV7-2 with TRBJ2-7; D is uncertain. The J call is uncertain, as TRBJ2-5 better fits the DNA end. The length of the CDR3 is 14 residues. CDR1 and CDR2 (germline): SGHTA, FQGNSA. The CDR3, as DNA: TGTGCCAGCAGCTTAGACTCAGCTGTAGTGACCCAGTACTTC. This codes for CASSLDSAVVTQYF.

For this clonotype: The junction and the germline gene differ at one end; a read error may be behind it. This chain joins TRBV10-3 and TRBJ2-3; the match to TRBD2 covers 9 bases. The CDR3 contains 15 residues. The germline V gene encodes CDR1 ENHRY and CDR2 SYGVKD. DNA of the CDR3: TGTGCCATTCGTGCGGCTGGGACTAGCAAAGATACGCAGTATTTT. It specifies CAIRAAGTSKDTQYF.

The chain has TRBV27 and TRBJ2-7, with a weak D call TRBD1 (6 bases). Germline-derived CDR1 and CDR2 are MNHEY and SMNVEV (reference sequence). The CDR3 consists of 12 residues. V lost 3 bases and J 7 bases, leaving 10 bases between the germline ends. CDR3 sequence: CASSFTGREQYF. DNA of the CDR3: TGTGCCAGCAGTTTTACAGGGCGGGAGCAGTACTTC.

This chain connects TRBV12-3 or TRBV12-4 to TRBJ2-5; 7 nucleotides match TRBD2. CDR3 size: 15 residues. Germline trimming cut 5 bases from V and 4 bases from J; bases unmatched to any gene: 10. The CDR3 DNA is TGTGCCAGCAGTCTCAGTACTAGCGAAGGAGAGACCCAGTACTTC. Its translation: CASSLSTSEGETQYF.

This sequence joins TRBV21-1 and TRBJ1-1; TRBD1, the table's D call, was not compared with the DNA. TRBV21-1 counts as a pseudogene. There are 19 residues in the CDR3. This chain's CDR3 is CASSKRWGTGGQSVTEAFF. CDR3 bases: TGTGCCAGTAGCAAAAGGTGGGGGACAGGGGGTCAGTCGGTCACTGAAGCTTTCTTT.

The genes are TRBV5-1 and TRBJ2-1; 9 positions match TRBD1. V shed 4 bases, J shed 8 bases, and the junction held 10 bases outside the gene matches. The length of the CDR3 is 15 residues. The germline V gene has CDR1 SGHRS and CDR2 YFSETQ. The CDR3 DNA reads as TGCGCCAGCAGCCCCCCCGGGACAGGGTTCTATGAGCAGTTCTTC. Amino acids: CASSPPGTGFYEQFF. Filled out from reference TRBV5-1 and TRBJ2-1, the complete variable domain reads KAGVTQTPRYLIKTRGQQVTLSCSPISGHRSVSWYQQTPGQGLQFLFEYFSETQRNKGNFPGRFSGRQFSNSRSEMNVSTLELGDSALYLCASSPPGTGFYEQFFGPGTRLTVL.

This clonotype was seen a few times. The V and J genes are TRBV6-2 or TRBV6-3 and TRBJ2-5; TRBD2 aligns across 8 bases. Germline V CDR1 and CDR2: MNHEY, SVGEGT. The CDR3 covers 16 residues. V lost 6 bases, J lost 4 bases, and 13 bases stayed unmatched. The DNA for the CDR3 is TGTGCCAGCAGACCTTCCGGGACTAGGTTACGAGAGACCCAGTACTTC. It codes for CASRPSGTRLRETQYF.

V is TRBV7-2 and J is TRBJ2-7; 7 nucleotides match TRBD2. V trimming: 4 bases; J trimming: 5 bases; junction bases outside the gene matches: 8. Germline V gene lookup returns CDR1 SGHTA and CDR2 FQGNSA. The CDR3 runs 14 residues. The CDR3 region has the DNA TGTGCCAGCAGCTCACTGGGCGGGGGAGACGAGCAGTACTTC. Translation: CASSSLGGGDEQYF.

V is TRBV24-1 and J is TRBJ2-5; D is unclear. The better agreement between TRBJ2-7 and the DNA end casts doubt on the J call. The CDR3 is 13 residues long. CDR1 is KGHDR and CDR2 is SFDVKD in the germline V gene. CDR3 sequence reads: CATGDGESYEQYF. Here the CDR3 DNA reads TGTGCCACCGGGGATGGGGAATCCTACGAGCAGTACTTC.

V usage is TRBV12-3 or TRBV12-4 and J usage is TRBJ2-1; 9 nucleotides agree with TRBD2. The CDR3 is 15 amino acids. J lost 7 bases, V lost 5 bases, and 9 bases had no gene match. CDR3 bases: TGTGCCAGCAGTCACCTTAGCGGGGGAGTAAATGAGCAGTTCTTC. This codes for CASSHLSGGVNEQFF.

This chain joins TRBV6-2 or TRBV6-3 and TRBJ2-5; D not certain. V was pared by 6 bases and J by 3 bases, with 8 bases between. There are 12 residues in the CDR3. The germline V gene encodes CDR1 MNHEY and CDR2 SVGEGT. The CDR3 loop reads CASRTLEETQYF. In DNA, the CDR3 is TGTGCCAGCAGAACGTTAGAAGAGACCCAGTACTTC.

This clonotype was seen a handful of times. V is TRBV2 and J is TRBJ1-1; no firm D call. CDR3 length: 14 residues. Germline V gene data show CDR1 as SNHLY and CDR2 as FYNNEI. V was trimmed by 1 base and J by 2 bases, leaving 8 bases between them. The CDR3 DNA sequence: TGTGCCAGCAGTGAAGAGGTGGATAACACTGAAGCTTTCTTT. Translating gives CASSEEVDNTEAFF. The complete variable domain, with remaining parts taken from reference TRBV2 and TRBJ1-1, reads EPEVTQTPSHQVTQMGQEVILRCVPISNHLYFYWYRQILGQKVEFLVSFYNNEISEKSEIFDDQFSVERPDGSNFTLKIRSTKLEDSAMYFCASSEEVDNTEAFFGQGTRLTVV.

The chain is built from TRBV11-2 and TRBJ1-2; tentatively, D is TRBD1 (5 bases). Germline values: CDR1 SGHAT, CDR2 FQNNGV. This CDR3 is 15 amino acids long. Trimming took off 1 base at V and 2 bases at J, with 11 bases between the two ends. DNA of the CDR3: TGTGCCAGCAGCTTAGGGACACTGATGAACTATGGCTACACCTTC. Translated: CASSLGTLMNYGYTF.

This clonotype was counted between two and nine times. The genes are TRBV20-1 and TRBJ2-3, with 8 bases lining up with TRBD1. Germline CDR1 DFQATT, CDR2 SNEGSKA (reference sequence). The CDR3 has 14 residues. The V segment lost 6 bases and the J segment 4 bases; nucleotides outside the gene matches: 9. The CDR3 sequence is CSAMDRVGADTQYF. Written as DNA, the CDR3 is TGCAGTGCCATGGACAGGGTCGGGGCAGATACGCAGTATTTT.

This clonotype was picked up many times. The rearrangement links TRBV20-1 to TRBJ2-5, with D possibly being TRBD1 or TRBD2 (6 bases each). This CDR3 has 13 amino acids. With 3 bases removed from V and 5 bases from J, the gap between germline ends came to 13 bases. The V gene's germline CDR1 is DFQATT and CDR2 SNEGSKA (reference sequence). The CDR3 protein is CSASPGGRETQYF. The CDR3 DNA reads TGCAGTGCTAGTCCCGGGGGCAGGGAGACCCAGTACTTC.

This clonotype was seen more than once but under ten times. In nucleotides, the CDR3 is TGCAGCGTCGTCGTGAACAGGGGGCGCGGAGAGACCCAGTACTTC. It specifies CSVVVNRGRGETQYF. This chain links TRBV29-1 with TRBJ2-5, with 9 bases identical to TRBD1. The V gene end was trimmed by 6 bases and the J gene end by 4 bases; junction bases not matched to a gene: 12. The CDR3 loop spans 15 amino acids. The V gene's germline CDR1 is SQVTM and CDR2 ANQGSEA.

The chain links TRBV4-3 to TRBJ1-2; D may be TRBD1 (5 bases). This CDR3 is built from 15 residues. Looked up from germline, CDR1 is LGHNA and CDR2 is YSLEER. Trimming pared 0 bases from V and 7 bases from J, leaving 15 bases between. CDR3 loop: CASSQEPGPLVGYTF. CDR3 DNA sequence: TGCGCCAGCAGCCAAGAACCGGGACCTCTGGTTGGCTACACCTTC.

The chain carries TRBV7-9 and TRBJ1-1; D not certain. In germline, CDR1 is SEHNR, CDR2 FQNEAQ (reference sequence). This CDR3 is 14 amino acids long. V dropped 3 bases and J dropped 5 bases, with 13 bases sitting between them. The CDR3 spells CASSFGERRTEAFF. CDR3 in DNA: TGTGCCAGCAGCTTTGGGGAAAGGCGGACTGAAGCTTTCTTT.